The 24 T cell receptor beta chains given below trace back to one sample, sequenced in a study of T cell responses to AZD1222 COVID-19 vaccine. The table came from immunoSEQ multiplex PCR; TCRdb's copy has only in-frame clones and leaves some out. Among just under 150,000 clones listed, 88% were seen once. The sample in question was peripheral blood, obtained 28 days after the second dose of the MenACWY control vaccine. Receptors were obtained from an adult who received the MenACWY meningococcal vaccine as a control.

The chain employs TRBV6-2 or TRBV6-3 and TRBJ2-7; D unresolved. This CDR3 has 12 residues. With 0 bases removed from V and 3 bases from J, the gap between germline ends came to 3 bases. Germline V CDR1 and CDR2: MNHEY, SVGEGT. CDR3 bases: TGTGCCAGCAGTTACTCGGACTACGAGCAGTACTTC. It translates to CASSYSDYEQYF.

Here the CDR3 DNA reads TGTGCCAGCAGCCGGCGACTAGCGGGAGGGGACACAGATACGCAGTATTTT. It yields the protein CASSRRLAGGDTDTQYF. The chain uses TRBV28 and TRBJ2-3; 14 nucleotides agree with TRBD2. V gave up 6 bases and J gave up 2 bases; unmatched junction bases: 7. This CDR3 has 17 residues. Germline V lookup: CDR1 MDHEN, CDR2 SYDVKM. Filled out from reference TRBV28 and TRBJ2-3, the complete variable domain reads DVKVTQSSRYLVKRTGEKVFLECVQDMDHENMFWYRQDPGLGLRLIYFSYDVKMKEKGDIPEGYSVSREKKERFSLILESASTNQTSMYLCASSRRLAGGDTDTQYFGPGTRLTVL.

With respect to this clone: Additional DNA sequences in this sample encode the identical CDR3. The J gene is TRBJ2-7, the V gene TRBV18; 7 bases are shared with TRBD1. The CDR3 covers 14 residues. CDR1 and CDR2 (germline): KGHSH, LQKENI. Unmatched junction bases numbered 5, after V lost 6 bases and J lost 0 bases. The chain's CDR3 is CASSPGTVSYEQYF. CDR3 coding DNA: TGTGCCAGCTCCCCCGGGACAGTCTCCTACGAGCAGTACTTC. The variable domain in full, completed from reference TRBV18 and TRBJ2-7, reads NAGVMQNPRHLVRRRGQEARLRCSPMKGHSHVYWYRQLPEEGLKFMVYLQKENIIDESGMPKERFSAEFPKEGPSILRIQQVVRGDSAAYFCASSPGTVSYEQYFGPGTRLTVT.

The V call is TRBV5-1, the J call TRBJ1-1; D not resolved. The ends were cut back, 1 base at V and 1 base at J, with 14 bases in the middle. Germline V gives CDR1 SGHRS, CDR2 YFSETQ. The CDR3 runs 16 residues. CDR3 loop: CASSLIGSGRNTEAFF. The CDR3 DNA reads as TGCGCCAGCAGCTTGATCGGTTCGGGCAGGAACACTGAAGCTTTCTTT.

The chain couples TRBV2 to TRBJ1-2, with TRBD1 identical over 8 bases. This CDR3 has 13 amino acids. Trimming took 8 bases from V and 2 from J; bases not matched to a gene: 4. Germline V gene lookup returns CDR1 SNHLY and CDR2 FYNNEI. As DNA, the CDR3 is TGTGCCAGCGTTGGACAGGGAAACTATGGCTACACCTTC. Its protein is CASVGQGNYGYTF.

The CDR3 DNA follows: TGCGCCAGCAGCGATGGACAGCGCACCGGGGAGCTGTTTTTT. It encodes CASSDGQRTGELFF. This chain links TRBV5-1 with TRBJ2-2, with D perhaps matching TRBD1 (6 bases). Germline V lookup: CDR1 SGHRS, CDR2 YFSETQ. This CDR3 spans 14 amino acids. V lost 4 bases and J lost 4, with 11 bases in between. Full variable domain (rest looked up from reference TRBV5-1 and TRBJ2-2): KAGVTQTPRYLIKTRGQQVTLSCSPISGHRSVSWYQQTPGQGLQFLFEYFSETQRNKGNFPGRFSGRQFSNSRSEMNVSTLELGDSALYLCASSDGQRTGELFFGEGSRLTVL.

The J gene is TRBJ1-5, the V gene TRBV28, with no clear D. The CDR3 length is 15 residues. Per the germline V gene, CDR1 is MDHEN and CDR2 is SYDVKM. The V and J ends lost 3 bases and 4 bases respectively, with 13 bases between them. CDR3 amino acids: CASSLAVMGNQPQHF. Written as DNA, the CDR3 is TGTGCCAGCAGTTTGGCGGTCATGGGGAATCAGCCCCAGCATTTT.

The rearrangement joins TRBV21-1 to TRBJ1-1; TRBD1, the table's D call, lacks a check against the DNA. TRBV21-1 constitutes a pseudogene. This CDR3 is built from 15 residues. CDR3 sequence: CASSKVGQGDTEAFF. In nucleotides, the CDR3 is TGTGCCAGCAGCAAAGTGGGGCAGGGCGACACTGAAGCTTTCTTT.

The DNA of the CDR3 is TGTGCCAGCAGCCCCGGTCTCTCAAGAAGCAATCAGCCCCAGCATTTT. As protein: CASSPGLSRSNQPQHF. The V call is TRBV5-6, the J call TRBJ1-5; D is unresolved. V was clipped by 4 bases and J by 1 base, with 15 bases between them. The CDR3 spans 16 residues. Germline V lookup: CDR1 SGHDT, CDR2 YYEEEE.

The chain employs TRBV19 and TRBJ2-2; D is perhaps TRBD1 (5 bases). Germline V CDR1 and CDR2: LNHDA, SQIVND (reference sequence). The CDR3 is 16 residues long. Trimming took 8 bases from V and 1 from J, leaving 17 bases between them. As DNA, the CDR3 is TGTGCCAGTGGCCAAAGAAGGGGCGGGAACACCGGGGAGCTGTTTTTT. Translating gives CASGQRRGGNTGELFF.

CDR3: CASSPEGQPTNEKLFF. The CDR3, as DNA: TGCGCCAGCAGCCCGGAGGGACAGCCAACTAATGAAAAACTGTTTTTT. The chain combines TRBV4-1 with TRBJ1-4; TRBD1 matches 7 bases. The germline V gene has CDR1 MGHRA and CDR2 YSYEKL. The CDR3 has 16 amino acids. The junction had 5 bases not matched to a gene; V was cut back by 4 bases and J by 0 bases.

This clone was found once. This chain uses TRBV5-4 with TRBJ2-5; 7 positions agree with TRBD1. J lost 1 base, V lost 0 bases, and 6 bases had no gene match. Germline CDR1 and CDR2: SGHNT and YYREEE (reference sequence). This CDR3 has 16 amino acids. CDR3 DNA: TGTGCCAGCAGCTTGGGTGGGACAGAGTCCCAAGAGACCCAGTACTTC. It specifies CASSLGGTESQETQYF.

The CDR3: CASSLEFSSGANVLTF. The CDR3 coding sequence is TGTGCCAGCAGCTTGGAGTTTAGCTCTGGGGCCAACGTCCTGACTTTC. This chain joins TRBV5-6 and TRBJ2-6; D remains ambiguous. The germline V and J ends were trimmed by 0 bases and 0 bases, with 7 bases remaining between them. Germline V gives CDR1 SGHDT, CDR2 YYEEEE. This CDR3 is 16 amino acids long. The full variable domain, rest sourced from reference TRBV5-6 and TRBJ2-6, is DAGVTQSPTHLIKTRGQQVTLRCSPKSGHDTVSWYQQALGQGPQFIFQYYEEEERQRGNFPDRFSGHQFPNYSSELNVNALLLGDSALYLCASSLEFSSGANVLTFGAGSRLTVL.

The chain uses TRBV21-1 and TRBJ2-2; the table's D call TRBD1 went unverified against the DNA. TRBV21-1 is deemed a pseudogene. This CDR3 is 16 amino acids long. CDR3: CASSKVRHMNTGELFF. DNA of the CDR3: TGTGCCAGCAGCAAAGTTCGCCACATGAACACCGGGGAGCTGTTTTTT.

J is TRBJ2-7 and V is TRBV12-5, with D possibly being TRBD1 (5 bases). Germline V gives CDR1 LGHNT, CDR2 FRNRAP. The CDR3 length is 13 residues. Deletions cut 5 bases from V and 5 bases from J, with 13 bases between. The CDR3 DNA reads as TGTGCTAGTGGTCCCGACTGGGGCCACGAGCAGTACTTC. Its translation is CASGPDWGHEQYF.

The rearrangement links TRBV27 to TRBJ2-1; D is undetermined. CDR3 length: 18 residues. Germline lookup yields CDR1 MNHEY and CDR2 SMNVEV (reference sequence). Deletions cut 3 bases from V and 0 bases from J, with 18 bases between. The CDR3 nucleotides read TGTGCCAGCAGTTTTTATTTTGGCCAGATGCTCTCCTACAATGAGCAGTTCTTC. Its protein is CASSFYFGQMLSYNEQFF.

This rearrangement joins TRBV9 to TRBJ1-2; 10 nucleotides match TRBD1. This CDR3 has 14 amino acids. From germline, CDR1 is SGDLS and CDR2 YYNGEE. J gave up 7 bases and V 4 bases, and 7 bases lay outside the gene matches. The CDR3: CASSRPGTGVGYTF. CDR3 DNA: TGTGCCAGCAGCCGCCCCGGGACAGGGGTTGGCTACACCTTC. The full variable domain, with the rest looked up from reference TRBV9 and TRBJ1-2, is DSGVTQTPKHLITATGQRVTLRCSPRSGDLSVYWYQQSLDQGLQFLIQYYNGEERAKGNILERFSAQQFPDLHSELNLSSLELGDSALYFCASSRPGTGVGYTFGSGTRLTVV.

This clone was counted between two and nine times. This chain uses TRBV13 with TRBJ2-7, with TRBD1 matching 8 bases. V gave up 5 bases and J gave up 5 bases; unmatched junction bases: 20. Germline V lookup: CDR1 PRHDT, CDR2 FYEKMQ (reference sequence). This CDR3 has 18 residues. CDR3 residues: CASSRPLLRQGSRDEQYF. The CDR3 coding sequence is TGTGCCAGCAGCCGACCCTTATTAAGACAGGGGTCCAGGGACGAGCAGTACTTC.

The genes are TRBV28 and TRBJ1-2, with D uncertain. The CDR3 consists of 14 residues. The germline V gene has CDR1 MDHEN and CDR2 SYDVKM. Trimming removed 4 bases at V and 2 bases at J, with 11 bases between. The chain's CDR3 is CASSSPAANYGYTF. The CDR3, as DNA: TGTGCCAGCAGTTCCCCCGCGGCAAACTATGGCTACACCTTC.

The chain joins TRBV5-5 to TRBJ2-7; D is possibly TRBD1 (6 bases). The CDR3 contains 15 residues. Germline lookup yields CDR1 SGHKS and CDR2 YYEKEE (reference sequence). V gave up 0 bases and J gave up 0 bases, with 10 bases separating them. The CDR3 nucleotides read TGTGCCAGCAGCTTGGGTGGGGGCAGCTCCTACGAGCAGTACTTC. Translation gives CASSLGGGSSYEQYF.

The V gene is TRBV28, the J gene TRBJ1-2; 9 bases map to TRBD1. The V gene end was trimmed by 6 bases and the J gene end by 12 bases; junction bases not matched to a gene: 5. CDR1 MDHEN and CDR2 SYDVKM come from the germline V gene. The CDR3 is 11 amino acids. The CDR3 DNA reads as TGTGCCAGCAGATCACAGGGGGCGGACACCTTC. Residues: CASRSQGADTF.

The chain recombines TRBV13 with TRBJ1-1, with D possibly matching TRBD1 (6 bases). The V end was cut by 5 bases, the J end by 6 bases, with 10 bases between. Germline CDR1 reads PRHDT; CDR2 reads FYEKMQ (reference sequence). This CDR3 spans 12 amino acids. The CDR3 DNA is TGTGCCAGCAGCCTACAGGGAGCTGAAGCTTTCTTT. The encoded protein is CASSLQGAEAFF.

The V and J genes are TRBV5-1 and TRBJ2-3; D is unresolved. Per the germline V gene, CDR1 is SGHRS and CDR2 is YFSETQ. CDR3 length equals 15 residues. Trimming took 4 bases from V and 2 from J, leaving 14 bases between them. CDR3 sequence: CASSPYRRDTDTQYF. The CDR3 DNA reads TGCGCCAGCAGCCCCTACAGAAGGGACACAGATACGCAGTATTTT. The full variable domain, its missing parts supplied by reference TRBV5-1 and TRBJ2-3, is KAGVTQTPRYLIKTRGQQVTLSCSPISGHRSVSWYQQTPGQGLQFLFEYFSETQRNKGNFPGRFSGRQFSNSRSEMNVSTLELGDSALYLCASSPYRRDTDTQYFGPGTRLTVL.

This clone has only one observation. This chain joins TRBV9 and TRBJ1-2; no reliable D call. CDR1 and CDR2 (germline): SGDLS, YYNGEE. This CDR3 spans 14 amino acids. Deletions cut 0 bases from V and 8 bases from J, with 14 bases between. The CDR3: CASSVDQDPWGYTF. The CDR3 DNA sequence: TGTGCCAGCAGCGTAGATCAGGACCCTTGGGGCTACACCTTC.